The 9 T cell receptor beta chains in this list originate from one sample, sequenced in a study of monozygotic twins with inflammatory bowel disease. TCRdb reprocessed the 5' RACE reads and keeps a single row for each CDR3 protein, giving no DNA. Recorded for this sample: about 440,000 distinct CDR3 sequences. Sample: blood. Receptor source: a human donor with ulcerative colitis or Crohn's disease, or a healthy co-twin of an affected twin (not recorded which).

The J gene is TRBJ2-5, the V gene TRBV29-1; TCRdb designates TRBD1, a call that cannot be tested without DNA. There are 12 residues in the CDR3. Germline V gene sequence: CDR1 SQVTM, CDR2 ANQGSEA. CDR3 sequence reads: CSVEQGQETQYF.

The chain combines TRBV11-2 with TRBJ2-1; TCRdb proposes TRBD1, but this gene call is untestable without DNA. The CDR3 is 14 residues long. In germline, CDR1 is SGHAT, CDR2 FQNNGV. The CDR3 is CASSLSRGRNEQFF.

The chain employs TRBV4-1 and TRBJ1-1. Per the germline V gene, CDR1 is MGHRA and CDR2 is YSYEKL. CDR3 length equals 15 residues. CDR3 amino acids: CASSQDGDLNTEAFF.

This CDR3 is CASSAEGNTEAFF. The J gene is TRBJ1-1, the V gene TRBV27. This CDR3 has 13 residues. The V gene's germline CDR1 is MNHEY and CDR2 SMNVEV (reference sequence).

This chain's CDR3 is CAWSVSGGNQPQHF. The chain joins TRBV30 to TRBJ1-5; TCRdb's D call, TRBD1, is unchecked because there is no DNA. The CDR3 is 14 residues long. Germline V gene data show CDR1 as GTSNPN and CDR2 as SVGIG (reference sequence).

The chain uses TRBV12-3 or TRBV12-4 and TRBJ1-1; the TCRdb D gene call, TRBD1, has no DNA to confirm it. The CDR3 runs to 15 residues. The CDR3 reads CASSLALQGNTEAFF.

V and J are TRBV5-1 and TRBJ1-4. Germline V gene sequence: CDR1 SGHRS, CDR2 YFSETQ. The CDR3 is 15 amino acids. The CDR3 here is CASSLRGTDTEKLFF.

The genes are TRBV6-1 and TRBJ2-1; the D gene TCRdb calls, TRBD1, cannot be checked with no DNA. CDR1 and CDR2 from the germline V gene are MNHNS and SASEGT. The CDR3 covers 15 residues. Here the CDR3 reads CASSLGAGVTSEQFF.

V gene TRBV10-3 combines with J gene TRBJ2-3. This CDR3 comprises 12 residues. Germline V gives CDR1 ENHRY, CDR2 SYGVKD. This chain's CDR3 is CAIRPDMDTQYF.